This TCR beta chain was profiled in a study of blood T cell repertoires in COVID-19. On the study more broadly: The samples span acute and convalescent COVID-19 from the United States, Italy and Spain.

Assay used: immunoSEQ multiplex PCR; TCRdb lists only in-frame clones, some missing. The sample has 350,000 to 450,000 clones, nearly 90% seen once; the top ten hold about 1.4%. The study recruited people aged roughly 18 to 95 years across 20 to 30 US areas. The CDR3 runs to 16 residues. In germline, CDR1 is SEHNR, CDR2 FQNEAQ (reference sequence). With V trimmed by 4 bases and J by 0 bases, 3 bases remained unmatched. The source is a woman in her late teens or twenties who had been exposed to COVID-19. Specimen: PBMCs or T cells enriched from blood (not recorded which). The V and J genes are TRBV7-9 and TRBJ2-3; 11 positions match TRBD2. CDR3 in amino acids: CASSWGLADSTDTQYF. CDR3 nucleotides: TGTGCCAGCAGCTGGGGACTAGCGGATAGCACAGATACGCAGTATTTT.